The 22 T cell receptor beta chains below all came from one sample that was sequenced in a study of radiation and T cells in renal cell carcinoma (dated by TCRdb to the early 2020s). Library construction relied on the immunoSEQ multiplex PCR assay. Imported from immuneACCESS, the table was reduced by TCRdb to in-frame sequences with V and J called. These copies leave out some clones; in studies compared against another copy, an unresolved V gene accounts for under half, and the cause of the remainder is not known. The sample data list 120,000 or so clones, and roughly four fifths of these were observed just once. Over 1.5% of the sample lies in the top ten. This sample's time point label indicates: blood 2 weeks post-SBRT. The label giving this sample's treatment or condition can be read as: 15 Gy SBRT to primary tumor, nephrectomy 4 weeks later. The specimen was blood, collected from a patient whose treatment included radiotherapy and nephrectomy. The receptors stem from a woman in her sixties with renal cell carcinoma.

This clone was detected once. The chain recombines TRBV5-1 with TRBJ2-1; 7 nucleotides agree with TRBD1. The CDR3 has 14 residues. Per germline, CDR1 SGHRS and CDR2 YFSETQ. V lost 6 bases and J lost 4; bases outside the gene matches: 7. For the CDR3, the DNA is TGCGCCAGCAAGTCGGGACAGATATACAATGAGCAGTTCTTC. Its translation is CASKSGQIYNEQFF.

The CDR3 here is CAISENGGAHNEQFF. Here the CDR3 DNA reads TGTGCCATCAGTGAAAACGGGGGGGCCCACAATGAGCAGTTCTTC. The chain is built from TRBV10-3 and TRBJ2-1, with 8 nucleotides matching TRBD2. This CDR3 comprises 15 residues. J was trimmed by 5 bases and V by 3 bases; bases with no gene match: 6. The germline V gene has CDR1 ENHRY and CDR2 SYGVKD.

This chain joins TRBV9 and TRBJ1-5; TRBD1 is a possible D gene (5 bases). Germline loops: CDR1 SGDLS, CDR2 YYNGEE. CDR3 length: 14 amino acids. Between the trimmed V and J ends, which lost 4 bases and 3 bases, there was a span of 11 bases. CDR3 protein: CASSPGTDNQPQHF. CDR3 coding DNA: TGTGCCAGCAGCCCCGGGACCGACAATCAGCCCCAGCATTTT.

The chain links TRBV6-1 to TRBJ1-2, with D possibly TRBD1 on 5 matching bases. V was clipped by 2 bases and J by 3 bases, with 13 bases between them. The germline gives CDR1 MNHNS, CDR2 SASEGT. The CDR3 runs 15 residues. CDR3 sequence (DNA): TGTGCCAGCAGTGAATTCGCAGGGCCCCACTATGGCTACACCTTC. This sequence encodes CASSEFAGPHYGYTF.

As DNA, the CDR3 is TGCGCCAGCAGCTCGATGGGACTAGCGGGACAAGAGACCCAGTACTTC. Translating gives CASSSMGLAGQETQYF. The rearrangement uses TRBV5-1 and TRBJ2-5; 13 nucleotides match TRBD2. The CDR3 covers 16 residues. V lost 3 bases to trimming and J lost 2 bases; unmatched junction nucleotides: 4. The V gene's germline CDR1 is SGHRS and CDR2 YFSETQ.

The V gene is TRBV11-2, the J gene TRBJ2-1; D ambiguous. The germline V gene has CDR1 SGHAT and CDR2 FQNNGV. The CDR3 runs 13 residues. The V end was cut by 5 bases, the J end by 6 bases, with 11 bases between. CDR3 in DNA: TGTGCCAGCAGCGCTTTAGTATTCAATGAGCAGTTCTTC. Its protein is CASSALVFNEQFF.

In its sample, this clone was seen many times. CDR3 DNA sequence: TGTGCCAGCAGTTCCGAGCATACGCAGTATTTT. Translation gives CASSSEHTQYF. The rearrangement joins TRBV5-4 to TRBJ2-3; D is unresolved. V gave up 5 bases and J gave up 7 bases, with 8 bases separating them. From germline, CDR1 is SGHNT and CDR2 YYREEE (reference sequence). The CDR3 extends over 11 amino acids.

The chain recombines TRBV18 with TRBJ2-7; D may be TRBD1 (5 bases). V dropped 4 bases and J dropped 2 bases, with 12 bases sitting between them. CDR1 and CDR2 (germline): KGHSH, LQKENI. The CDR3 has 14 residues. The CDR3 loop reads CASSLTVGTYEQYF. CDR3 DNA sequence: TGTGCCAGCTCACTGACAGTGGGAACCTACGAGCAGTACTTC.

This clone came up a few times. The rearrangement joins TRBV28 to TRBJ1-5; TRBD1 is a possible D gene (6 bases). The CDR3 extends over 13 amino acids. Trimming removed 8 bases at V and 2 bases at J, with 10 bases between. Looked up from germline, CDR1 is MDHEN and CDR2 is SYDVKM. The CDR3 spells CASLEGGNQPQHF. CDR3 DNA sequence: TGTGCCAGCCTCGAGGGGGGCAATCAGCCCCAGCATTTT. The complete variable domain, with remaining parts taken from reference TRBV28 and TRBJ1-5, reads DVKVTQSSRYLVKRTGEKVFLECVQDMDHENMFWYRQDPGLGLRLIYFSYDVKMKEKGDIPEGYSVSREKKERFSLILESASTNQTSMYLCASLEGGNQPQHFGDGTRLSIL.

CDR3 nucleotide sequence: TGTGCCAGCATAGGGACTAGCGCCTTCTCCTACGAGCAGTACTTC. This translates into CASIGTSAFSYEQYF. The chain employs TRBV6-1 and TRBJ2-7; 10 bases match TRBD2. From germline, CDR1 is MNHNS and CDR2 SASEGT. The CDR3 loop spans 15 amino acids. The V and J ends lost 7 bases and 0 bases, in that order; junction bases with no gene match: 6.

J is TRBJ2-6 and V is TRBV2; D is perhaps TRBD2 (6 bases). This CDR3 has 16 amino acids. Germline V gives CDR1 SNHLY, CDR2 FYNNEI. Deletions cut 1 base from V and 0 bases from J, with 7 bases between. The CDR3 region is CASSEGGVSGANVLTF. In DNA, the CDR3 is TGTGCCAGCAGTGAAGGCGGGGTCTCTGGGGCCAACGTCCTGACTTTC.

This clone is a singleton in its sample. This chain joins TRBV29-1 and TRBJ2-3, with D hard to call. Per germline, CDR1 SQVTM and CDR2 ANQGSEA. There are 11 residues in the CDR3. The V gene lost 7 bases and the J gene lost 0 bases, with 5 bases spanning the gap. CDR3 residues: CSGLSTDTQYF. In DNA form, the CDR3 reads TGCAGCGGTCTAAGCACAGATACGCAGTATTTT.

The J gene is TRBJ2-3, the V gene TRBV19; TRBD1 matches 7 bases. Trimming cost V 4 bases and J 0 bases; bases outside gene matches: 4. Germline V gives CDR1 LNHDA, CDR2 SQIVND (reference sequence). The CDR3 is made up of 15 amino acids. Here the CDR3 reads CASSTTGVSTDTQYF. The CDR3 DNA reads TGTGCCAGTAGTACCACAGGGGTTAGCACAGATACGCAGTATTTT.

The chain couples TRBV29-1 to TRBJ1-1, with D unclear. CDR3 length: 12 residues. V was shortened by 6 bases and J by 0 bases, with 8 bases between the two germline ends. Germline-derived CDR1 and CDR2 are SQVTM and ANQGSEA. The CDR3: CSVSQLNTEAFF. The CDR3 bases are TGCAGCGTATCACAGCTGAACACTGAAGCTTTCTTT.

V and J are TRBV4-3 and TRBJ1-3, with 7 bases matching TRBD1. V trimming: 2 bases; J trimming: 4 bases; junction bases outside the gene matches: 11. Germline-derived CDR1 and CDR2 are LGHNA and YSLEER. The CDR3 consists of 17 residues. CDR3: CASSQIGGQRSGNTIYF. DNA for the CDR3: TGCGCCAGCAGCCAAATCGGGGGACAGCGGTCGGGAAACACCATATATTTT.

CDR3 nucleotides: TGTGCCAGCAGCCTAGGGGGGTCTGGAAACACCATATATTTT. Its protein is CASSLGGSGNTIYF. The chain has TRBV7-2 and TRBJ1-3, with D perhaps matching TRBD1 (6 bases). V lost 5 bases to trimming and J lost 1 base, with 9 bases between them. The CDR3 length is 14 residues. Germline CDR1 and CDR2: SGHTA and FQGNSA. The variable domain in full, completed from reference TRBV7-2 and TRBJ1-3, reads GAGVSQSPSNKVTEKGKDVELRCDPISGHTALYWYRQSLGQGLEFLIYFQGNSAPDKSGLPSDRFSAERTGGSVSTLTIQRTQQEDSAVYLCASSLGGSGNTIYFGEGSWLTVV.

This chain joins TRBV4-1 and TRBJ2-2; TRBD1 might be the D (5 bases). V lost 3 bases and J 2 bases, leaving 10 bases between the germline ends. Germline CDR1 and CDR2: MGHRA and YSYEKL. The CDR3 runs to 15 residues. The CDR3 reads CASSQDTTNTGELFF. For the CDR3, the DNA is TGCGCCAGCAGCCAGGACACAACTAACACCGGGGAGCTGTTTTTT.

In the case of this clone: A read error may produce the germline difference seen at one junction end. The rearrangement joins TRBV2 to TRBJ2-1; perhaps TRBD1 as D (6 bases). The CDR3 covers 15 residues. Germline V gives CDR1 SNHLY, CDR2 FYNNEI. The CDR3 protein is CASSEGGIPYNEQFF. CDR3 DNA: TGTGCCAGCAGCGAAGGGGGAATCCCCTACAATGAGCAGTTCTTC.

This clone occurred a few times. This chain joins TRBV27 and TRBJ1-2, with D hard to call. Germline CDR1 is MNHEY and CDR2 is SMNVEV (reference sequence). There are 12 residues in the CDR3. V was cut by 3 bases and J by 0 bases, with 2 bases left in between. The CDR3 DNA is TGTGCCAGCAGTTTTACTAACTATGGCTACACCTTC. Translation: CASSFTNYGYTF.

This clone was seen a handful of times. The CDR3 nucleotides are TGTGCCAGTAGTATTGTGGCTAATGAAAAACTGTTTTTT. Translation gives CASSIVANEKLFF. V and J are TRBV19 and TRBJ1-4; no firm D call. V was clipped by 3 bases and J by 3 bases, with 5 bases between them. This CDR3 spans 13 amino acids. Germline assignment: CDR1 LNHDA and CDR2 SQIVND (reference sequence). Full variable domain (rest looked up from reference TRBV19 and TRBJ1-4): DGGITQSPKYLFRKEGQNVTLSCEQNLNHDAMYWYRQDPGQGLRLIYYSQIVNDFQKGDIAEGYSVSREKKESFPLTVTSAQKNPTAFYLCASSIVANEKLFFGSGTQLSVL.

This sequence joins TRBV18 and TRBJ1-2; 7 bases line up with TRBD1. Germline CDR1 is KGHSH and CDR2 is LQKENI. The CDR3 loop spans 13 amino acids. The trim removed 1 base at V and 8 bases at J, leaving 4 bases unmatched. CDR3 protein: CASSPQGAMGYTF. The CDR3 DNA follows: TGTGCCAGCTCACCACAGGGGGCAATGGGCTACACCTTC.

V gene TRBV11-2 combines with J gene TRBJ2-5; D is undetermined. The germline V gene has CDR1 SGHAT and CDR2 FQNNGV. Trimming pared 3 bases from V and 1 base from J, leaving 3 bases between. This CDR3 has 12 residues. CDR3 protein: CASSFAQETQYF. The CDR3 DNA sequence: TGTGCCAGCAGCTTCGCCCAAGAGACCCAGTACTTC. Filled out from reference TRBV11-2 and TRBJ2-5, the complete variable domain reads EAGVAQSPRYKIIEKRQSVAFWCNPISGHATLYWYQQILGQGPKLLIQFQNNGVVDDSQLPKDRFSAERLKGVDSTLKIQPAKLEDSAVYLCASSFAQETQYFGPGTRLLVL.